This TCR beta chain was retrieved from a study of shared clonotypes between healthy human individuals. About the research overall: Two women and three men aged 18 to 49 made up the donors. CD4 naive and memory got three plates each, CD8 naive two, CD8 memory one.

This CDR3 comprises 14 residues. All donors were healthy HIV-negative adults lacking recent acute infections or vaccinations. Repertoires were generated with immunoSEQ multiplex PCR, while TCRdb's copy carries only in-frame clones and drops some. Altogether fewer than 150,000 clones are present, about 67% being singletons, with the ten largest covering around 23%. Sequenced: memory CD8+ T cells sorted from blood. Subset specified: CD45RO+ cells pooled with CCR7-negative TemRA cells. V gene TRBV7-5 combines with J gene TRBJ1-5; the table gives TRBD1 as D, unverified against the DNA. TRBV7-5 is shown as a pseudogene. This receptor was identified in a woman in her 30s in good health. As DNA, the CDR3 is TGTGCCAGCAGCCCTGACAGGGAATCGCGGCCCCAGCATTTT. Amino acids: CASSPDRESRPQHF.